This TCR beta chain was sequenced during a study of post-analysis software for immune sequencing data. Study results and caveats: A handful of TRBV segments were significantly more frequent in patients than in controls. TRBV5-6, TRBV5-1 and TRBV20-1 were among these segments.

V shed 2 bases and J shed 0 bases, with 7 bases lying between them. CDR1 and CDR2 (germline): MDHEN, SYDVKM. The CDR3 consists of 15 residues. This clonotype was detected only a few times. The antigen remains undetermined. Prepared libraries of TCR beta cDNA carried unique molecular identifiers. MiXCR was run by TCRdb on the PCR reads, yielding one entry per CDR3 protein. Of hundreds of thousands of distinct CDR3 sequences listed, 30% to 45% are singletons. The clonotype was recovered from a girl aged 10-17 years with multiple sclerosis. This chain connects TRBV28 to TRBJ1-4; unclear D gene. Sequences were obtained from blood. The CDR3 loop reads CASSLKTATNEKLFF. CDR3 DNA sequence: TGTGCCAGCAGTTTAAAAACGGCAACTAATGAAAAACTGTTTTTT. The full variable domain, rest sourced from reference TRBV28 and TRBJ1-4, is DVKVTQSSRYLVKRTGEKVFLECVQDMDHENMFWYRQDPGLGLRLIYFSYDVKMKEKGDIPEGYSVSREKKERFSLILESASTNQTSMYLCASSLKTATNEKLFFGSGTQLSVL.